This note documents a single T cell receptor beta chain sequence. This clonotype appeared many times. Its antigen has not been determined. No much larger clonotype is one base removed from it; base qualities were not supplied. This record comes from a study of CD8 T cells in ankylosing spondylitis (dated by TCRdb to about 2017). In terms of the full investigation: The study set out to find disease-linked TCR variants by profiling T cell receptor beta repertoires in ankylosing spondylitis patients and healthy donors. In total, the full study cohort was made up of some 110 healthy donors and roughly 27 ankylosing spondylitis patients. Peripheral blood was sampled, and synovial fluid was also collected from ankylosing spondylitis patients. General findings and caveats noted by the study authors: Blood from ankylosing spondylitis patients appeared to be characterized by a TCR beta motif composed of eight or nine highly homologous amino acid variants. The disease-linked clones were reported to be significantly enriched in matched synovial fluid samples from ankylosing spondylitis patients. Some TCR beta motif variants had previously been reported in synovial fluid and blood of reactive arthritis patients, which suggested common disease-initiation mechanisms. The disease-linked clones had a CD8+ phenotype and were found at relatively low frequencies in peripheral blood.

Its CDR3 holds 16 amino acids, cysteine through phenylalanine. Kept here is only the CDR3 DNA, which spans 48 bases and is read in frame from base 1. The germline V gene encodes CDR1 SGHRS and CDR2 YFSETQ. After removal of 4 bases from V and 6 bases from J, the junction retains 15 bases not matched to a gene. Sequencing used an Illumina HiSeq 2500. Quantitative 5'-RACE with molecular barcodes was the method used to prepare the TCR beta libraries. Under the source paper's analysis protocol: Disease-linked TCR variants were identified with a new computational method built on a probabilistic model of VDJ rearrangement. TCRdb cleaned the public reads at Q25 with fastp, built clones with MiXCR and kept in-frame beta chains. Identical CDR3 proteins give one entry, which carries the most common genes and DNA. The V and J calls here are based on TCRdb, not the publication. Within this sample are about 240,000 distinct CDR3 sequences, with about 10% of them counted one time only. 6% to 8.5% of the sample belongs to the ten largest clones.

Recombination connected TRBV5-1 to TRBJ2-7, and 8 bases in between align with TRBD2. The origin of this receptor is a male donor with ankylosing spondylitis or in good health (not recorded which). Sequencing was done on a sample of blood, either unsorted or a sorted T cell fraction (not recorded which). The CDR3 in this case is CASSTRGGHTPFEQYF. The DNA sequence is TGCGCCAGCAGCACCCGGGGGGGCCACACACCCTTCGAGCAGTACTTC.